This entry concerns a single TCR beta chain. This CDR3 is built from 15 residues. Germline CDR1 reads PRHDT; CDR2 reads FYEKMQ (reference sequence). V lost 4 bases and J lost 1, with 14 bases in between. Vbeta (60) and Jbeta (13) primers were used in the PCR. Libraries were prepared by immunoSEQ multiplex PCR; TCRdb keeps only in-frame clonotypes and omits some of them. The data hold about 110,000 clones, with over 60% observed a single time. This specimen belongs to a study of cytomegalovirus exposure and HLA in healthy donors. Sequenced input: PBMCs. The clonotype originates from a man aged 30-40 years in good health and CMV-seropositive. This chain joins TRBV13 and TRBJ2-7; TRBD2 might be the D (6 bases). CDR3 nucleotide sequence: TGTGCCAGCAGCTCGGGGGTCCCGTTATCCTACGAGCAGTACTTC. Its protein product is CASSSGVPLSYEQYF.